This TCR beta chain comes out of a study of beta chain features in type 1 diabetes. Study summary: Patients did not differ from healthy donors in age, gender or cell yield. Overall study results and limits: The question left open here concerned HLA type influencing TCRB rearrangement.

The authors took one heparinised blood draw, averaging about 116 mL, from each donor. V was pared by 3 bases and J by 4 bases, with 13 bases between. This CDR3 region has 14 residues. In germline, CDR1 is SQVTM, CDR2 ANQGSEA. This clone was observed a handful of times. As yet, its antigen is unknown. Reverse transcribing all isolated RNA meant expressed TCRB transcripts were sequenced. The table came from immunoSEQ multiplex PCR; TCRdb's copy has only in-frame clones and leaves some out. The sample includes about 150,000 clones, under 60% of them seen just once. The source of this sequence is a man aged 18-30 years in good health. The sequencing input was Tregs from blood. The chain couples TRBV29-1 to TRBJ2-1; weak D call: TRBD2 (5 bases). As DNA, the CDR3 is TGCAGCGTTGACCGAGCGGCCCAGTACAATGAGCAGTTCTTC. It is translated as CSVDRAAQYNEQFF.